The rows below give T cell receptor beta chains drawn from one sample of a study of T cell changes during pregnancy in multiple sclerosis. The table came from immunoSEQ multiplex PCR; TCRdb's copy has only in-frame clones and leaves some out. The profile shows tens of thousands of clones, around 91% of them singletons. The sample here was peripheral blood, taken in the third trimester of pregnancy. These receptors were collected from a female donor in good health, enrolled as a control in a pregnancy study. The CDR3 runs from the conserved cysteine through the conserved F or W. A D gene is named only where the DNA matches it firmly. Some rows have no size entry. The others give once, few or many, or a class for an expanded clone.

D | J | V | size | CDR3 | DNA
NA | TRBJ1-5 | TRBV4-1 | NA | CASSQSLPTGGNQPQHF | TGCGCCAGCAGCCAAAGTCTACCCACGGGAGGCAATCAGCCCCAGCATTTT
TRBD1 | TRBJ1-1 | TRBV15 | NA | CATNQGGQENTEAFF | TGTGCCACCAACCAGGGCGGACAGGAAAACACTGAAGCTTTCTTT
NA | TRBJ2-5 | TRBV11-2 | NA | CASSQSIGGGPETQYF | TGTGCCAGCAGCCAATCAATAGGAGGAGGGCCCGAGACCCAGTACTTC
TRBD2 | TRBJ2-1 | TRBV6-5 | NA | CASSSSGGALKIF | TGTGCCAGCAGCTCTAGCGGGGGGGCCTTAAAGATCTTC
NA | TRBJ2-7 | TRBV6-6 | once | CASSYDDTYEQYF | TGTGCCAGCAGTTACGATGACACCTACGAGCAGTACTTC
NA | TRBJ2-7 | TRBV30 | NA | CAWSDGASYEQYF | TGTGCCTGGAGTGATGGGGCAAGCTACGAGCAGTACTTC
TRBD1 | TRBJ1-2 | TRBV6-5 | once | CASKYRGGYGYTF | TGTGCCAGCAAATACAGGGGAGGCTATGGCTACACCTTC
TRBD1 | TRBJ1-2 | TRBV5-6 | NA | CASSLTGLDGYTF | TGTGCCAGCAGCCTGACAGGGTTGGATGGCTACACCTTC
TRBD1 | TRBJ2-7 | TRBV5-1 | NA | CASRDSSYEQYF | TGCGCCAGCCGGGACAGCTCCTACGAGCAGTACTTC
NA | TRBJ2-7 | TRBV29-1 | NA | CSVDREDSYEQYF | TGCAGCGTTGACAGGGAAGACTCCTACGAGCAGTACTTC
NA | TRBJ2-5 | TRBV27 | NA | CATRWSGGNQETQYF | TGTGCCACCCGCTGGTCGGGGGGCAACCAAGAGACCCAGTACTTC
NA | TRBJ1-1 | TRBV30 | NA | CAWSVYGNTEAFF | TGTGCCTGGAGTGTCTACGGGAACACTGAAGCTTTCTTT
TRBD1 | TRBJ1-1 | TRBV6-1 | NA | CASSDGTGGTEAFF | TGTGCCAGCAGTGATGGGACAGGGGGTACTGAAGCTTTCTTT
NA | TRBJ2-2 | TRBV9 | NA | CAGARDGGSGELFF | TGTGCCGGAGCCCGGGACGGGGGTTCCGGGGAGCTGTTTTTT
NA | TRBJ2-1 | TRBV4-1 | once | CASSQPLGRNEQFF | TGCGCCAGCAGCCAGCCTTTGGGGAGGAATGAGCAGTTCTTC
NA | TRBJ2-3 | TRBV7-9 | NA | CASSSSGVSTDTQYF | TGTGCCAGCAGCTCTTCAGGGGTTAGCACAGATACGCAGTATTTT
TRBD1 | TRBJ1-5 | TRBV19 | NA | CASSTYRGQPQHF | TGTGCCAGTAGTACTTACAGGGGCCAGCCCCAGCATTTT
NA | TRBJ1-4 | TRBV7-9 | NA | CASSFLSAGDEKLFF | TGTGCCAGCAGCTTTCTCTCCGCCGGGGATGAAAAACTGTTTTTT
NA | TRBJ2-2 | TRBV18 | NA | CASSPQGTNTGELFF | TGTGCCAGCTCACCCCAGGGCACGAACACCGGGGAGCTGTTTTTT
TRBD1 | TRBJ1-1 | TRBV30 | few | CAWTEQGFGITEAFF | TGTGCCTGGACGGAACAGGGGTTCGGAATCACTGAAGCTTTCTTT
TRBD1 | TRBJ1-1 | TRBV10-3 | NA | CAIRPRQGKHTEAFF | TGTGCCATCAGGCCACGACAGGGAAAACACACTGAAGCTTTCTTT
NA | TRBJ1-1 | TRBV7-8 | NA | CASSFMNTEAFF | TGTGCCAGCAGCTTCATGAACACTGAAGCTTTCTTT
NA | TRBJ2-7 | TRBV19 | NA | CASSQSPSGGYEQYF | TGTGCCAGTAGCCAATCCCCGTCAGGGGGGTACGAGCAGTACTTC
TRBD2 | TRBJ2-7 | TRBV29-1 | NA | CSVEGGDGLAGGYEQYF | TGCAGCGTTGAGGGGGGTGACGGACTAGCCGGAGGCTACGAGCAGTACTTC
NA | TRBJ2-1 | TRBV6-1 | NA | CASSVNPGSYNEQFF | TGTGCCAGCAGTGTTAACCCGGGCTCCTACAATGAGCAGTTCTTC
TRBD2 | TRBJ2-1 | TRBV7-2 | NA | CASRRLAGGYNEQFF | TGTGCCAGCAGACGGCTAGCGGGGGGTTACAATGAGCAGTTCTTC
TRBD2 | TRBJ2-3 | TRBV5-1 | NA | CASSLTSGGAKDTQYF | TGCGCCAGCAGTTTGACTAGCGGGGGGGCTAAAGATACGCAGTATTTT
NA | TRBJ1-2 | TRBV6-1 | NA | CASSLRQNYGYTF | TGTGCCAGCAGCCTTCGACAGAACTATGGCTACACCTTC
TRBD1 | TRBJ1-4 | TRBV6-1 | NA | CASSEGQGNEKLFF | TGTGCCAGCAGTGAGGGACAGGGAAACGAAAAACTGTTTTTT
TRBD2 | TRBJ2-3 | TRBV7-3 | NA | CASSLGPRGGRTDTQYF | TGTGCCAGCAGCTTAGGTCCTCGCGGGGGACGCACAGATACGCAGTATTTT
NA | TRBJ1-3 | TRBV30 | NA | CAWSALGTSGNTIYF | TGTGCCTGGAGCGCCCTGGGCACCTCGGGAAACACCATATATTTT
TRBD1 | TRBJ2-3 | TRBV5-6 | NA | CASSLGRTGDTQYF | TGTGCCAGCAGCTTGGGGAGGACAGGAGATACGCAGTATTTT
NA | TRBJ1-4 | TRBV28 | NA | CASSLYRDEKLFF | TGTGCCAGCAGTTTATACAGGGATGAAAAACTGTTTTTT
TRBD1 | TRBJ1-2 | TRBV7-2 | NA | CASSSDRRINGYTF | TGTGCCAGCAGCTCGGACAGGCGAATAAATGGCTACACCTTC
NA | TRBJ2-7 | TRBV7-8 | NA | CASSLAATRDGGSSYEQYF | TGTGCCAGCAGCTTAGCCGCGACTAGGGATGGGGGGAGCTCCTACGAGCAGTACTTC
TRBD2 | TRBJ2-1 | TRBV7-6 | few | CASSEAGGNEQFF | TGTGCCAGCAGCGAAGCGGGGGGGAATGAGCAGTTCTTC
TRBD2 | TRBJ2-5 | TRBV9 | NA | CASSVEGLAWETQYF | TGTGCCAGCAGCGTCGAGGGACTAGCGTGGGAGACCCAGTACTTC
NA | TRBJ1-5 | TRBV14 | NA | CASSQDTSGHDNQPQHF | TGTGCCAGCAGCCAAGATACCTCCGGACACGACAATCAGCCCCAGCATTTT
NA | TRBJ1-2 | TRBV20-1 | NA | CSASGIYGYTF | TGCAGTGCTAGTGGCATCTATGGCTACACCTTC
NA | TRBJ1-6 | TRBV5-1 | NA | CASSRTGGDSPLHF | TGCGCCAGCAGCCGCACCGGGGGTGATTCACCCCTCCACTTT
NA | TRBJ1-6 | TRBV21-1 | NA | CASSKVEGSGSPLHF | TGTGCCAGCAGCAAAGTTGAGGGCAGCGGTTCACCCCTCCACTTT
NA | TRBJ1-2 | TRBV7-9 | NA | CASSLLQIYGYTF | TGTGCCAGCAGCTTGCTACAGATCTATGGCTACACCTTC
NA | TRBJ2-5 | TRBV2 | NA | CASRASAYETQYF | TGTGCCAGCAGGGCTAGCGCCTATGAGACCCAGTACTTC
TRBD2 | TRBJ2-1 | TRBV19 | NA | CASSIGTRGAQKYNEQFF | TGTGCCAGTAGTATTGGGACTAGGGGGGCCCAGAAATACAATGAGCAGTTCTTC
NA | TRBJ1-1 | TRBV9 | NA | CASSPSTVNTEAFF | TGTGCCAGCAGCCCAAGCACGGTGAACACTGAAGCTTTCTTT